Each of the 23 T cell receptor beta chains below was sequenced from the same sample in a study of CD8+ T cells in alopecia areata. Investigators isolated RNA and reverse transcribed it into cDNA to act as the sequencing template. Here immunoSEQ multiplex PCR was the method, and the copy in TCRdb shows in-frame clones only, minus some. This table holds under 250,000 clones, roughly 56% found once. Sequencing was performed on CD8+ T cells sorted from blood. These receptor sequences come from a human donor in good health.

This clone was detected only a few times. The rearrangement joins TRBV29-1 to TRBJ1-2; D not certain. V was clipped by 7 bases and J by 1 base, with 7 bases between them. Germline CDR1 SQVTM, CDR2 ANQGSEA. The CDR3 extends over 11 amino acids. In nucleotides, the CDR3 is TGCAGCGCCACCCTTAACTATGGCTACACCTTC. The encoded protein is CSATLNYGYTF.

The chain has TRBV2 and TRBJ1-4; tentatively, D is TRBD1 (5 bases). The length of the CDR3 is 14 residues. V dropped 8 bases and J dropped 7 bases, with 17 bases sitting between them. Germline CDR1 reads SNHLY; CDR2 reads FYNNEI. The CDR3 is CASGTGRDVEKLFF. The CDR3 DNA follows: TGTGCCAGCGGGACGGGGAGGGACGTTGAAAAACTGTTTTTT. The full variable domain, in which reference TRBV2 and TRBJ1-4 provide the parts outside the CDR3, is EPEVTQTPSHQVTQMGQEVILRCVPISNHLYFYWYRQILGQKVEFLVSFYNNEISEKSEIFDDQFSVERPDGSNFTLKIRSTKLEDSAMYFCASGTGRDVEKLFFGSGTQLSVL.

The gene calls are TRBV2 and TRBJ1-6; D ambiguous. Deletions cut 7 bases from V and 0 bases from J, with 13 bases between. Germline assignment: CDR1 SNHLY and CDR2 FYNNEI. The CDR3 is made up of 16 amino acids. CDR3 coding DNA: TGTGCCAGCACCGAGTGGGGTCGCTCCTATAATTCACCCCTCCACTTT. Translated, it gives CASTEWGRSYNSPLHF.

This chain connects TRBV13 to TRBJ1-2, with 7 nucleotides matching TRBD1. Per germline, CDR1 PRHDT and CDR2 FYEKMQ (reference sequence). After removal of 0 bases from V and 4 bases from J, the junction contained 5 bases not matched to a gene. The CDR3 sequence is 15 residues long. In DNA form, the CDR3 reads TGTGCCAGCAGCTTAGGGACAGGGTCGGCCTATGGCTACACCTTC. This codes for CASSLGTGSAYGYTF.

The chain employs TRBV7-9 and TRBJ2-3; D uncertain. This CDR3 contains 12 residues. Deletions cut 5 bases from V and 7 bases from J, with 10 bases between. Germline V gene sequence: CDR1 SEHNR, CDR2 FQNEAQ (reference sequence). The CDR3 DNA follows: TGTGCCAGCAGCCCGCCCGGTTATACGCAGTATTTT. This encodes CASSPPGYTQYF.

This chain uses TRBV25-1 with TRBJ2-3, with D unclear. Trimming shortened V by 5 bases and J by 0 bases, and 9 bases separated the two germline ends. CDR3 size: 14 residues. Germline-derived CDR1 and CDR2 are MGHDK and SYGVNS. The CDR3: CASSRSSSTDTQYF. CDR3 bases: TGTGCCAGCAGTAGGAGTTCTAGCACAGATACGCAGTATTTT.

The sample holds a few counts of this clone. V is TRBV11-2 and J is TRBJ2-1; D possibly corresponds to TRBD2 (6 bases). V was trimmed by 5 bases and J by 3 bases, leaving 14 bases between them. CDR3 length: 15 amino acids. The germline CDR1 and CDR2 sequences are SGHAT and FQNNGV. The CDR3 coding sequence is TGTGCCAGCAGCCTCGGACCGGGACTCTACAATGAGCAGTTCTTC. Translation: CASSLGPGLYNEQFF.

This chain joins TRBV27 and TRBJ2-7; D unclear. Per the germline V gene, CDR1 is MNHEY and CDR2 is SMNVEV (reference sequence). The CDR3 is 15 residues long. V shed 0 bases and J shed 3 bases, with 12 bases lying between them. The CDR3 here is CASSLSVRTNYEQYF. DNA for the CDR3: TGTGCCAGCAGTTTATCTGTTCGCACTAACTACGAGCAGTACTTC.

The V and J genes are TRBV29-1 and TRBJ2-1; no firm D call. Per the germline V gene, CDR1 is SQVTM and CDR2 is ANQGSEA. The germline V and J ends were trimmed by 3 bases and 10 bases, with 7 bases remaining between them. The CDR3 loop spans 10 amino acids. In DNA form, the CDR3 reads TGCAGCGTTGAGGTAGGGGAGCAGTTCTTC. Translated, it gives CSVEVGEQFF.

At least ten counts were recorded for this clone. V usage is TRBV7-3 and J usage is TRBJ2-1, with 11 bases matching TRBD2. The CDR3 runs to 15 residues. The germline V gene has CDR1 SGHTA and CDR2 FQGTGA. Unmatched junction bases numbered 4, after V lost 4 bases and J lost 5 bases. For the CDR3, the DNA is TGTGCCAGCAGCTCGGCTAGCGGGGGGCACAATGAGCAGTTCTTC. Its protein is CASSSASGGHNEQFF.

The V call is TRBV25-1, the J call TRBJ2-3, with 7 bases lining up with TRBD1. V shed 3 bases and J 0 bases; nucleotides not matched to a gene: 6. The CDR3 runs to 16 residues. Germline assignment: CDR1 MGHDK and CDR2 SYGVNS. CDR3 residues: CASSEGTVYSTDTQYF. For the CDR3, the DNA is TGTGCCAGCAGTGAGGGGACAGTCTACAGCACAGATACGCAGTATTTT. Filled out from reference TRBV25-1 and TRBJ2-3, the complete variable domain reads EADIYQTPRYLVIGTGKKITLECSQTMGHDKMYWYQQDPGMELHLIHYSYGVNSTEKGDLSSESTVSRIRTEHFPLTLESARPSHTSQYLCASSEGTVYSTDTQYFGPGTRLTVL.

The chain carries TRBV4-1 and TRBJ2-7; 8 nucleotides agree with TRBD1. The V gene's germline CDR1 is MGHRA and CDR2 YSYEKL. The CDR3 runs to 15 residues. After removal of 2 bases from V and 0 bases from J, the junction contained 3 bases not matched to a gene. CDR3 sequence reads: CASSQLDRGSYEQYF. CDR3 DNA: TGCGCCAGCAGCCAACTCGACAGGGGCTCCTACGAGCAGTACTTC.

CDR3 in amino acids: CAWSVRAGGTDTQYF. The CDR3 nucleotides read TGTGCCTGGAGTGTACGGGCGGGGGGCACAGATACGCAGTATTTT. The chain recombines TRBV30 with TRBJ2-3, with TRBD2 identical over 7 bases. This CDR3 spans 15 amino acids. The trim removed 0 bases at V and 1 base at J, leaving 4 bases unmatched. Germline values: CDR1 GTSNPN, CDR2 SVGIG (reference sequence).

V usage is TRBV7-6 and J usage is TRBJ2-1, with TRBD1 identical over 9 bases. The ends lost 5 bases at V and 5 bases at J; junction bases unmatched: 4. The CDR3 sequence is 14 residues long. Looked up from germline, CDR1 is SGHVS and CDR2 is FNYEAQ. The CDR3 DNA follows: TGTGCCAGCAGCCCGGACAGGGGACACAATGAGCAGTTCTTC. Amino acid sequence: CASSPDRGHNEQFF. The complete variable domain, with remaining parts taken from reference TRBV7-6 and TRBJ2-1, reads GAGVSQSPRYKVTKRGQDVALRCDPISGHVSLYWYRQALGQGPEFLTYFNYEAQQDKSGLPNDRFSAERPEGSISTLTIQRTEQRDSAMYRCASSPDRGHNEQFFGPGTRLTVL.

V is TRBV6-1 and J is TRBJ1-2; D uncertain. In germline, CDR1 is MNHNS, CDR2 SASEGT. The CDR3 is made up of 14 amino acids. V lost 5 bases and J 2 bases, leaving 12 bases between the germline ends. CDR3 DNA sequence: TGTGCCAGCAGTCAAGGCCCGGACAACTATGGCTACACCTTC. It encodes CASSQGPDNYGYTF.

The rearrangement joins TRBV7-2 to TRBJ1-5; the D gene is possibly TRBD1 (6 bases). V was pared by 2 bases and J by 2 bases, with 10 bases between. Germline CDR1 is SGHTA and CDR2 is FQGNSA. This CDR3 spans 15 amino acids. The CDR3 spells CASSLREGGNQPQHF. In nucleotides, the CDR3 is TGTGCCAGCAGCTTAAGGGAGGGGGGCAATCAGCCCCAGCATTTT.

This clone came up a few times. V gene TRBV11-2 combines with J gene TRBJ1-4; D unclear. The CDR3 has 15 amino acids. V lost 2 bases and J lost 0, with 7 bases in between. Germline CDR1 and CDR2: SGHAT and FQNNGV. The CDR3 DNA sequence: TGTGCCAGCAGCTTACGAGGATCAACTAATGAAAAACTGTTTTTT. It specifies CASSLRGSTNEKLFF.

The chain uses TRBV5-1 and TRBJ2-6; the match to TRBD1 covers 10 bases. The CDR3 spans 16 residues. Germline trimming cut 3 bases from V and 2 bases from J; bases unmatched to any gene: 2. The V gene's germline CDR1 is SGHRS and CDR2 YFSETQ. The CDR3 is CASSSGQGPGANVLTF. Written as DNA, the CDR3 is TGCGCCAGCAGCTCGGGACAGGGGCCTGGGGCCAACGTCCTGACTTTC.

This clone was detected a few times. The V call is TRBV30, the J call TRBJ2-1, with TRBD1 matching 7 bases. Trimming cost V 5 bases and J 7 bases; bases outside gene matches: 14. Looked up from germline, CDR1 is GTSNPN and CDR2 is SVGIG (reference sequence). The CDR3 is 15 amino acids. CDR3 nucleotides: TGTGCCTGGTCCCTAGGGTCACAGGGGCGGAATGAGCAGTTCTTC. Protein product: CAWSLGSQGRNEQFF. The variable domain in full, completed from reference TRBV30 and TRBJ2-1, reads SQTIHQWPATLVQPVGSPLSLECTVEGTSNPNLYWYRQAAGRGLQLLFYSVGIGQISSEVPQNLSASRPQDRQFILSSKKLLLSDSGFYLCAWSLGSQGRNEQFFGPGTRLTVL.

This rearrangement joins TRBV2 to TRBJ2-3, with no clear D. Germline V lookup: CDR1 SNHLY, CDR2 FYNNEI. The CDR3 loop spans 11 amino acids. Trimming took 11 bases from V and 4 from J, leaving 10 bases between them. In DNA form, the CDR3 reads TGTGCCCTCAATGGGGCAGATACGCAGTATTTT. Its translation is CALNGADTQYF. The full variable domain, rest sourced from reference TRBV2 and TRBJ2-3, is EPEVTQTPSHQVTQMGQEVILRCVPISNHLYFYWYRQILGQKVEFLVSFYNNEISEKSEIFDDQFSVERPDGSNFTLKIRSTKLEDSAMYFCALNGADTQYFGPGTRLTVL.

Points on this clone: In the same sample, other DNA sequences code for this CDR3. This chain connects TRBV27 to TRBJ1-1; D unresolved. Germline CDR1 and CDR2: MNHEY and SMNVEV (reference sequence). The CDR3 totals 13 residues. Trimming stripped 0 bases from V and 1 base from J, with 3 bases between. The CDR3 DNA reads TGTGCCAGCAGTTTATCGAGGAACACTGAAGCTTTCTTT. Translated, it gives CASSLSRNTEAFF.

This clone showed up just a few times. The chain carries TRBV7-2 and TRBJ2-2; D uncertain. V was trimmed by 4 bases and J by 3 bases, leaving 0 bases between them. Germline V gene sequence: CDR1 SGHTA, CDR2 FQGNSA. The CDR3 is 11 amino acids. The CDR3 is CASSYTGELFF. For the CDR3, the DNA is TGTGCCAGCAGCTACACCGGGGAGCTGTTTTTT.

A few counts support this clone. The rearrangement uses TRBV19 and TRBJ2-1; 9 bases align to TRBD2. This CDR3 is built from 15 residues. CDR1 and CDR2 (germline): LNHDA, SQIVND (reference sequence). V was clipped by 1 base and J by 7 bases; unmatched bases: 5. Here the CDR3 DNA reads TGTGCCAGTAGTATAGGGCTAGCGGGGTATAATGAGCAGTTCTTC. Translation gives CASSIGLAGYNEQFF.